The subject of this entry is one T cell receptor beta chain. No antigen is known for it. The CDR1 and CDR2 encoded by the germline V gene (reference sequence) are LNHDA and SQIVND. The CDR3 holds 15 amino acids from the cysteine to the phenylalanine. DNA is not recorded here. This entry is derived from a study of monozygotic twins with inflammatory bowel disease (dated by TCRdb to between 2019 and 2020). Study-wide context: The complete study included around 30 monozygotic twin pairs: 19 IBD-discordant Danish pairs and nine German pairs, of which four were IBD-concordant and five were IBD-discordant. Each individual had, on average, about 151 000 unique TCRalpha sequences and 181 000 unique TCRbeta sequences available for analysis. The search for disease-associated traits relied mainly on comparing IBD patients with their genetically identical healthy co-twins within discordant pairs. Overall study outcomes, separate from this receptor: Compared with healthy twins, IBD patients had fewer clonotypes in common with other individuals, a difference most pronounced in patients showing signs of disease activity. The analysis was unable to tell different T cell subtypes apart. No difference in repertoire similarity was observed between concordant and discordant twins, possibly owing to limited statistical power. Measured by the inverse Simpson index, TCRbeta repertoire diversity was lower in IBD patients than in their healthy co-twins. No single strong signal or clonotype linked to IBD turned up in the results, so the idea that one exists was not supported. Because patients were on differing immunosuppressive treatments, the repertoires may have picked up extra background noise and inter-individual variability.

Library preparation used 5' RACE. Each TCR library was prepared from 3,000 to 4,000 ng of total RNA. For each sample, cDNA was synthesized in eight separate reactions using SMARTScribe reverse transcriptase. During cDNA synthesis, template switching was used to introduce unique molecular identifiers that contained a 6-nucleotide sample barcode. Two nested PCRs of roughly 15 and 9 cycles amplified the TCRalpha and TCRbeta cDNA, and bead purification followed each PCR. Before amplification, the cDNA was both treated with uracil DNA-glycosylase and purified with the QIAquick PCR purification kit. In the second PCR, Illumina TruSeq-compatible adapters and sample-specific barcodes were added. TapeStation and Qubit were used to check library quality and concentration, and 5 to 6 ng of each library went into the pool. Sequencing of the pooled libraries was done on an Illumina HiSeq2500 single-index Rapid Run using custom sequencing primers and 2 x 100 bp reads. The published analysis was carried out like this. MiGEC version 1.2.6 was used for UMI-based consensus assembly to correct PCR and sequencing errors. MiXCR version 2.1.1 handled V(D)J alignment, clonotype assembly and CDR3 extraction. To normalise gene usage, clonotype sharing and MAIT/NKT TCR abundance, the top 1000, 10 000 and 20 000 clonotypes in each sample were analysed. Diversity was computed as the inverse Simpson index with the vegan R package after downsampling to 27 000 UMIs. Statistical testing used paired Mann-Whitney U tests on the discordant twin pairs and applied Benjamini-Hochberg correction for multiple testing. Reads reprocessed by TCRdb are summarized as one entry per CDR3 protein sequence, and DNA is absent. For this entry, the V and J calls and clone size follow TCRdb and not the study's own pipeline. The sample's own table lists approximately 380,000 distinct CDR3 sequences. The ten largest clones add up to 2.6% of the sample.

From each donor, a roughly 2.5 ml peripheral blood sample was drawn into PAXgene tubes and stored at -80 degrees C. Without any T cell sorting, total RNA was extracted from whole blood using the PAXgene blood miRNA kit on an automated QIAcube. Peripheral blood from monozygotic twin pairs concordant or discordant for inflammatory bowel disease was subjected to deep TCRalpha and TCRbeta repertoire profiling with unique molecular barcoding. Smoking habits were recorded for all twin pairs, and individuals were classified as current, former or never smokers. The source is a human donor with ulcerative colitis or Crohn's disease, or a healthy co-twin of an affected twin (not recorded which). The material sequenced was blood. This sequence uses TRBV19 and TRBJ2-3; the TRBD2 assignment by TCRdb is unverifiable without DNA. The CDR3 region: CASSMVSGSRDTQYF.